Below, 22 T cell receptor beta chains from the same sample are listed, as sequenced in a study of blood T cell repertoires in COVID-19. Method: immunoSEQ multiplex PCR; TCRdb's copy keeps in-frame clones and lacks some. The sample lists about 220,000 clones, 65% to 85% occurring once. Sequencing was performed on peripheral blood. The source of these receptors is a woman aged 55-69 years with acute or convalescent COVID-19.

The V and J genes are TRBV5-5 and TRBJ2-2; 8 bases line up with TRBD1. V shed 2 bases and J 4 bases; nucleotides not matched to a gene: 4. CDR3 length equals 15 residues. In germline, CDR1 is SGHKS, CDR2 YYEKEE (reference sequence). CDR3 amino acids: CASSLTGGFTGELFF. The CDR3 bases are TGTGCCAGCAGCTTAACAGGGGGTTTCACCGGGGAGCTGTTTTTT.

The chain uses TRBV20-1 and TRBJ2-1; 9 bases map to TRBD1. CDR3 length: 11 residues. CDR1 and CDR2 (germline): DFQATT, SNEGSKA (reference sequence). CDR3: CSGDRADEQFF. The DNA of the CDR3 is TGCAGCGGGGACAGGGCCGATGAGCAGTTCTTC.

The gene calls are TRBV5-1 and TRBJ2-7; 8 bases are a match to TRBD2. The CDR3 contains 14 residues. Germline trimming cut 5 bases from V and 2 bases from J; bases unmatched to any gene: 6. Per the germline V gene, CDR1 is SGHRS and CDR2 is YFSETQ. CDR3 amino acids: CASSASGLAYEQYF. Here the CDR3 DNA reads TGCGCCAGCAGTGCTAGCGGGCTAGCCTACGAGCAGTACTTC.

The chain links TRBV3-1 (or the pseudogene TRBV3-2) to TRBJ1-3; 8 bases line up with TRBD1. Germline loops: CDR1 LGHDT, CDR2 YNNKEL (reference sequence). The CDR3 loop spans 17 amino acids. The junction had 4 bases not matched to a gene; V was cut back by 0 bases and J by 0 bases. CDR3 nucleotides: TGTGCCAGCAGCCAAGAGACAGGGGTCACCTCTGGAAACACCATATATTTT. This encodes CASSQETGVTSGNTIYF.

This rearrangement joins TRBV7-2 to TRBJ2-1, with TRBD2 identical over 12 bases. The V gene end was trimmed by 2 bases and the J gene end by 7 bases; junction bases not matched to a gene: 9. Germline V gene data show CDR1 as SGHTA and CDR2 as FQGNSA. The CDR3 contains 17 residues. CDR3 sequence reads: CASSLWASGGAMNEQFF. CDR3 DNA sequence: TGTGCCAGCAGCTTATGGGCTAGCGGGGGGGCTATGAATGAGCAGTTCTTC.

CDR3 sequence: CASSPSGGGSGYTF. The CDR3 nucleotides are TGTGCCAGCAGCCCGTCCGGGGGGGGAAGTGGCTACACCTTC. The rearrangement uses TRBV4-2 and TRBJ1-2, with D possibly TRBD1 on 5 matching bases. This CDR3 comprises 14 residues. V lost 4 bases to trimming and J lost 7 bases, with 16 bases between them. Germline CDR1 reads LGHNA; CDR2 reads YNFKEQ.

This clone came up once. The V gene is TRBV5-1, the J gene TRBJ1-2, with TRBD1 matching 10 bases. The CDR3 consists of 14 residues. Germline CDR1 reads SGHRS; CDR2 reads YFSETQ. V shed 4 bases and J 4 bases; nucleotides not matched to a gene: 4. CDR3 coding DNA: TGCGCCAGCAGCCAGGGGACAGGGGTCTATGGCTACACCTTC. Its protein is CASSQGTGVYGYTF.

V gene TRBV25-1 combines with J gene TRBJ1-6; TRBD1 matches at 7 bases. This CDR3 comprises 14 residues. J lost 14 bases, V lost 2 bases, and 9 bases had no gene match. Germline V lookup: CDR1 MGHDK, CDR2 SYGVNS. Written as DNA, the CDR3 is TGTGCCAGCAGTGAACCTCGACAGGGAGAGACCCTCCACTTT. It yields the protein CASSEPRQGETLHF.

There are a few counts of this clone. This chain uses TRBV28 with TRBJ1-5; 7 nucleotides match TRBD1. V was pared by 6 bases and J by 4 bases, with 3 bases of the junction left unmatched. CDR1 is MDHEN and CDR2 is SYDVKM in the germline V gene. The CDR3 loop spans 13 amino acids. The CDR3 loop is CASRQGLNQPQHF. CDR3 DNA sequence: TGTGCCAGCAGACAGGGGTTGAATCAGCCCCAGCATTTT.

V usage is TRBV5-1 and J usage is TRBJ2-7; D might be TRBD2 (6 bases). Trimming pared 3 bases from V and 3 bases from J, leaving 7 bases between. The CDR3 length is 12 residues. Per the germline V gene, CDR1 is SGHRS and CDR2 is YFSETQ. CDR3 in amino acids: CASSSGGYEQYF. CDR3 bases: TGCGCCAGCAGCTCCGGGGGCTACGAGCAGTACTTC.

This clone has just one count. This chain uses TRBV4-2 with TRBJ1-2; 8 nucleotides align to TRBD1. The CDR3 is 14 amino acids. Germline V gene sequence: CDR1 LGHNA, CDR2 YNFKEQ. Trimming removed 3 bases from V and 7 bases from J; junction bases left unmatched: 7. CDR3 DNA sequence: TGTGCCAGCAGCCATCGGGACAGGTACTTTGGCTACACCTTC. Translated: CASSHRDRYFGYTF.

The genes are TRBV5-1 and TRBJ1-1, with D possibly TRBD1 on 5 matching bases. V dropped 3 bases and J dropped 5 bases, with 14 bases sitting between them. Germline assignment: CDR1 SGHRS and CDR2 YFSETQ. The CDR3 is 14 amino acids. In DNA form, the CDR3 reads TGCGCCAGCAGCTCATACCAGGGTGGTACTGAAGCTTTCTTT. Translated, it gives CASSSYQGGTEAFF.

The V and J genes are TRBV5-6 and TRBJ1-3; 7 positions match TRBD1. The germline gives CDR1 SGHDT, CDR2 YYEEEE. The J segment lost 4 bases and the V segment lost 0 bases, leaving 7 bases of the junction unmatched. This CDR3 is built from 16 residues. The CDR3 loop reads CASSLGQGISGNTIYF. CDR3 DNA: TGTGCCAGCAGCTTGGGACAGGGCATTTCGGGAAACACCATATATTTT. Filled out from reference TRBV5-6 and TRBJ1-3, the complete variable domain reads DAGVTQSPTHLIKTRGQQVTLRCSPKSGHDTVSWYQQALGQGPQFIFQYYEEEERQRGNFPDRFSGHQFPNYSSELNVNALLLGDSALYLCASSLGQGISGNTIYFGEGSWLTVV.

The chain joins TRBV11-2 to TRBJ1-2; 11 bases line up with TRBD1. The CDR3 consists of 15 residues. The germline gives CDR1 SGHAT, CDR2 FQNNGV. V shed 5 bases, J shed 4 bases, and the junction held 6 bases outside the gene matches. The CDR3 DNA sequence: TGTGCCAGCAGCAAGGACAGGGGGCGCAGCTATGGCTACACCTTC. Its protein is CASSKDRGRSYGYTF.

The V call is TRBV19, the J call TRBJ1-2; 7 bases align to TRBD1. The V gene end was trimmed by 5 bases and the J gene end by 5 bases; junction bases not matched to a gene: 11. This CDR3 region has 15 residues. Germline V gene data show CDR1 as LNHDA and CDR2 as SQIVND (reference sequence). In nucleotides, the CDR3 is TGTGCCAGTAGTCCCACCGGACAGGCCCCTTATGGCTACACCTTC. It specifies CASSPTGQAPYGYTF.

The table lists this clone with a count of one. J is TRBJ1-1 and V is TRBV5-1, with TRBD1 matching 8 bases. Germline loops: CDR1 SGHRS, CDR2 YFSETQ. The CDR3 loop spans 15 amino acids. V lost 4 bases to trimming and J lost 1 base; unmatched junction nucleotides: 6. DNA of the CDR3: TGCGCCAGCAGCCCAAGACAGGGGCGGAACACTGAAGCTTTCTTT. It codes for CASSPRQGRNTEAFF.

The CDR3 DNA reads as TGTGCCAGCAGTCGGCAGGATGGAGGCTACACCTTC. Translated: CASSRQDGGYTF. The genes are TRBV6-2 or TRBV6-3 and TRBJ1-2; D ambiguous. CDR1 is MNHEY, CDR2 SVGEGT, per germline. V gave up 5 bases and J gave up 8 bases, with 12 bases separating them. This CDR3 contains 12 residues.

The gene calls are TRBV6-5 and TRBJ1-1; D remains ambiguous. The V end lost 2 bases, the J end lost 1 base, and 5 bases lay between the germline ends. The CDR3 extends over 13 amino acids. Germline V gene data show CDR1 as MNHEY and CDR2 as SVGAGI. The CDR3 bases are TGTGCCAGCAGTTACGCGCGGAACACTGAAGCTTTCTTT. Translation gives CASSYARNTEAFF.

This rearrangement joins TRBV6-6 to TRBJ2-1; perhaps TRBD1 as D (6 bases). The CDR3 runs to 14 residues. Trimming left V 10 bases short and J 4 bases short, with 17 bases between. From germline, CDR1 is MNHNY and CDR2 SVGAGI (reference sequence). The CDR3 nucleotides read TGTGCCACCAGGAAGAACGACAGGTACAATGAGCAGTTCTTC. This gives the protein CATRKNDRYNEQFF.

This clone was counted a few times. This chain connects TRBV5-1 to TRBJ2-2; 10 bases match TRBD2. The junction had 11 bases not matched to a gene; V was cut back by 2 bases and J by 4 bases. CDR1 and CDR2 (germline): SGHRS, YFSETQ. There are 18 residues in the CDR3. The CDR3 sequence is CASSFKSSTSGFTGELFF. The CDR3 bases are TGCGCCAGCAGCTTTAAATCTTCGACTAGCGGGTTCACCGGGGAGCTGTTTTTT. The whole variable domain, filled in from reference TRBV5-1 and TRBJ2-2, reads KAGVTQTPRYLIKTRGQQVTLSCSPISGHRSVSWYQQTPGQGLQFLFEYFSETQRNKGNFPGRFSGRQFSNSRSEMNVSTLELGDSALYLCASSFKSSTSGFTGELFFGEGSRLTVL.

The sample holds one count of this clone. The CDR3 DNA reads TGTGCCAGCAGCCAAGAAGTAGCCCGGCCGGGGAGTACGCAGTATTTT. Translating gives CASSQEVARPGSTQYF. The chain combines TRBV3-1 (or the pseudogene TRBV3-2) with TRBJ2-3; D might be TRBD2 (5 bases). CDR1 and CDR2 from the germline V gene are LGHDT and YNNKEL (reference sequence). The CDR3 is made up of 16 amino acids. V dropped 0 bases and J dropped 8 bases, with 18 bases sitting between them.

J is TRBJ2-7 and V is TRBV11-2; D is unresolved. Trimming took off 3 bases at V and 2 bases at J, with 5 bases between the two ends. Looked up from germline, CDR1 is SGHAT and CDR2 is FQNNGV. The CDR3 loop spans 12 amino acids. This CDR3 is CASSLGTYEQYF. The CDR3 nucleotides are TGTGCCAGCAGCTTGGGCACCTACGAGCAGTACTTC.